Below are 28 T cell receptor beta chains sequenced from a single sample in a study of cytomegalovirus exposure and HLA in healthy donors. Primers: 60 Vbeta forward and 13 Jbeta reverse. Some clones are missing from TCRdb's copy, which holds only in-frame ones; the method was immunoSEQ multiplex PCR. This table holds 150,000 to 200,000 clones, around 87% found once. The sample comprised PBMCs. These receptors all stem from a woman aged 18 to 35 in good health and CMV-seronegative.

The chain carries TRBV11-3 and TRBJ2-6; D is possibly TRBD2 (6 bases). CDR3 length: 18 residues. V was trimmed by 5 bases and J by 1 base, leaving 18 bases between them. Germline CDR1 reads SGHNT; CDR2 reads YENEEA. The CDR3 DNA sequence: TGTGCCAGCAGCCCCCTAGCGCGTTTTGTTTCTGGGGCCAACGTCCTGACTTTC. This translates into CASSPLARFVSGANVLTF.

Details on this clone: Additional DNA sequences in this sample encode the identical CDR3. CDR3 bases: TGTGCCAGCTCCAGGGGCGTGAGCTCCTACAATGAGCAGTTCTTC. The encoded protein is CASSRGVSSYNEQFF. This chain links TRBV2 with TRBJ2-1, with a possible D match to TRBD1 (6 bases). This CDR3 comprises 15 residues. CDR1 and CDR2 (germline): SNHLY, FYNNEI. Trimming took off 8 bases at V and 0 bases at J, with 14 bases between the two ends.

The chain joins TRBV5-1 to TRBJ1-1, with D tentatively TRBD1 (5 bases). The CDR3 runs to 13 residues. Germline CDR1 reads SGHRS; CDR2 reads YFSETQ. V was trimmed by 4 bases and J by 4 bases, leaving 11 bases between them. CDR3 amino acids: CASSPGKGTEAFF. Written as DNA, the CDR3 is TGCGCCAGCAGCCCAGGGAAGGGCACTGAAGCTTTCTTT.

For the CDR3, the DNA is TGTGCCACCAGCAGAGAACTTCTGACAGTCTCTAATGAAAAACTGTTTTTT. This gives the protein CATSRELLTVSNEKLFF. This chain joins TRBV15 and TRBJ1-4, with D possibly matching TRBD1 (5 bases). Between the trimmed V and J ends, which lost 0 bases and 3 bases, there was a span of 14 bases. The germline CDR1 and CDR2 sequences are LNHNV and YYDKDF (reference sequence). The CDR3 runs 17 residues.

To note about this clone: One end of the junction is discordant with germline, which a read error may explain. This chain links TRBV7-7 with TRBJ2-5; D perhaps matches TRBD1 (6 bases). Per the germline V gene, CDR1 is SSHAT and CDR2 is FNYEAQ (reference sequence). This CDR3 is built from 16 residues. The CDR3 region is CASSRLDGGLGETQYF. CDR3 coding DNA: TGTGCTAGCAGCAGACTTGATGGGGGCCTGGGGGAGACCCAGTACTTC.

V usage is TRBV5-5 and J usage is TRBJ2-2, with 8 bases fitting TRBD1. Germline V gives CDR1 SGHKS, CDR2 YYEKEE (reference sequence). J was trimmed by 5 bases and V by 5 bases; bases with no gene match: 8. CDR3 length: 15 residues. CDR3 sequence: CASRGQGAGTGELFF. Written as DNA, the CDR3 is TGTGCCAGCAGAGGCCAGGGGGCAGGGACCGGGGAGCTGTTTTTT.

The chain uses TRBV28 and TRBJ2-7; the D gene is possibly TRBD1 (6 bases). Germline CDR1 and CDR2: MDHEN and SYDVKM. The CDR3 is made up of 15 amino acids. Trimming shortened V by 4 bases and J by 4 bases, and 17 bases separated the two germline ends. The CDR3 DNA reads as TGTGCCAGCAGTTCCTCGGGACACCGTCCTTACGAGCAGTACTTC. Translated, it gives CASSSSGHRPYEQYF. The full variable domain, with the rest looked up from reference TRBV28 and TRBJ2-7, is DVKVTQSSRYLVKRTGEKVFLECVQDMDHENMFWYRQDPGLGLRLIYFSYDVKMKEKGDIPEGYSVSREKKERFSLILESASTNQTSMYLCASSSSGHRPYEQYFGPGTRLTVT.

The chain couples TRBV4-1 to TRBJ1-5; D is unresolved. V was cut by 4 bases and J by 6 bases, with 16 bases left in between. The CDR3 runs 15 residues. Germline V gene data show CDR1 as MGHRA and CDR2 as YSYEKL. CDR3 sequence reads: CASSRLAAGGQPQHF. As DNA, the CDR3 is TGCGCCAGCAGCCGATTGGCCGCGGGCGGTCAGCCCCAGCATTTT.

This chain joins TRBV5-1 and TRBJ2-7, with D possibly TRBD2 on 5 matching bases. Trimming took off 1 base at V and 6 bases at J, with 11 bases between the two ends. This CDR3 has 13 residues. Germline CDR1 SGHRS, CDR2 YFSETQ. The CDR3 region has the DNA TGCGCCAGCAGCTTGTACGGGGATGGCGAGCAGTACTTC. It translates to CASSLYGDGEQYF.

This CDR3 is CASVRREANEKLFF. The CDR3 DNA reads as TGTGCCAGCGTTCGGAGGGAGGCTAATGAAAAACTGTTTTTT. The chain carries TRBV28 and TRBJ1-4; no clear D gene. This CDR3 is 14 amino acids long. Germline CDR1 reads MDHEN; CDR2 reads SYDVKM. Deletions cut 8 bases from V and 3 bases from J, with 13 bases between.

This chain links TRBV1 with TRBJ2-1; the tabulated D call, TRBD2, remains unverified against the DNA. TRBV1 is a pseudogene segment. The CDR3 consists of 20 residues. As DNA, the CDR3 is TGCACCAGCAGCCAAGCCCGGACTGGTTACTGCCACAAAGACTACAATGAGCAGTTCTTC. Protein product: CTSSQARTGYCHKDYNEQFF.

This clone was seen only a few times. The chain joins TRBV27 to TRBJ1-1; D is undetermined. The V gene lost 8 bases and the J gene lost 1 base, with 8 bases spanning the gap. The CDR3 runs to 12 residues. The germline V gene has CDR1 MNHEY and CDR2 SMNVEV (reference sequence). The CDR3 loop is CASAAGNTEAFF. For the CDR3, the DNA is TGTGCCAGCGCCGCGGGGAACACTGAAGCTTTCTTT.

The J gene is TRBJ2-7, the V gene TRBV10-3, with TRBD1 identical over 11 bases. This CDR3 is 14 amino acids long. Trimming at V came to 5 bases and at J to 2 bases, leaving 2 bases not matched to a gene. The germline gives CDR1 ENHRY, CDR2 SYGVKD. The CDR3 loop reads CAISRGQGAYEQYF. The CDR3 bases are TGTGCCATCAGTCGGGGACAGGGGGCCTACGAGCAGTACTTC.

The CDR3 reads CASSERGLVTGELFF. CDR3 in DNA: TGTGCCAGCAGTGAAAGGGGGCTGGTGACCGGGGAGCTGTTTTTT. This chain uses TRBV27 with TRBJ2-2; TRBD1 matches at 7 bases. Germline CDR1 reads MNHEY; CDR2 reads SMNVEV (reference sequence). The CDR3 runs to 15 residues. V shed 5 bases and J 5 bases; nucleotides not matched to a gene: 8.

The chain carries TRBV4-2 and TRBJ2-1, with D perhaps matching TRBD2 (6 bases). This CDR3 has 18 amino acids. Trimming pared 2 bases from V and 7 bases from J, leaving 24 bases between. Germline CDR1 LGHNA, CDR2 YNFKEQ. The CDR3 bases are TGTGCCAGCAGCCAAAGGGCCTCGGCGGGATCGGGTCGGAATGAGCAGTTCTTC. Translating gives CASSQRASAGSGRNEQFF.

The chain carries TRBV5-8 and TRBJ2-7, with 7 positions matching TRBD1. This CDR3 comprises 13 residues. The germline V gene has CDR1 SGHTS and CDR2 YDEGEE. With V trimmed by 0 bases and J by 6 bases, 3 bases remained unmatched. In nucleotides, the CDR3 is TGTGCCAGCAGCTTGGAAGGGGGCGGCGAGCAGTACTTC. Translated: CASSLEGGGEQYF.

The rearrangement joins TRBV6-5 to TRBJ1-6; D ambiguous. The ends were cut back, 7 bases at V and 6 bases at J, with 16 bases in the middle. CDR1 and CDR2 (germline): MNHEY, SVGAGI. This CDR3 is 15 amino acids long. The CDR3, as DNA: TGTGCCAGCAATGATAGACGGCCGGGTAATTCACCCCTCCACTTT. This sequence encodes CASNDRRPGNSPLHF.

The chain joins TRBV7-9 to TRBJ1-4; TRBD1 aligns across 7 bases. The germline CDR1 and CDR2 sequences are SEHNR and FQNEAQ (reference sequence). V dropped 4 bases and J dropped 4; count of bases not matched to a gene: 3. This CDR3 contains 14 residues. The CDR3 region is CASSYRDSNEKLFF. The CDR3 DNA reads TGTGCCAGCAGCTACCGGGACAGTAATGAAAAACTGTTTTTT.

The chain recombines TRBV28 with TRBJ1-5; no firm D call. In germline, CDR1 is MDHEN, CDR2 SYDVKM. There are 13 residues in the CDR3. V lost 4 bases and J lost 6, with 10 bases in between. The CDR3 sequence: CASSSGGSQPQHF. DNA for the CDR3: TGTGCCAGCAGTTCCGGCGGGAGTCAGCCCCAGCATTTT.

This clone was counted only a few times. The chain links TRBV6-6 to TRBJ1-2; no reliable D call. V shed 2 bases and J shed 2 bases, with 12 bases lying between them. The CDR3 length is 15 residues. The V gene's germline CDR1 is MNHNY and CDR2 SVGAGI (reference sequence). The CDR3 loop is CASSYGGRGNYGYTF. The CDR3 DNA sequence: TGTGCCAGCAGTTACGGAGGCCGCGGGAACTATGGCTACACCTTC.

This clone was seen a single time. V gene TRBV9 combines with J gene TRBJ1-2; a weak D match, TRBD1 (6 bases). The germline gives CDR1 SGDLS, CDR2 YYNGEE. This CDR3 region has 13 residues. V gave up 4 bases and J gave up 11 bases, with 18 bases separating them. The CDR3 region has the DNA TGTGCCAGCAGCTCCATGGGGGCTCCGAGTTACACCTTC. Its protein is CASSSMGAPSYTF.

This clone turned up a few times. V is TRBV5-8 and J is TRBJ1-1; D is perhaps TRBD1 (6 bases). The V end was cut by 3 bases, the J end by 1 base, with 13 bases between. The CDR3 has 15 residues. CDR1 is SGHTS, CDR2 YDEGEE, per germline. This CDR3 is CASSYIQGWNTEAFF. In DNA, the CDR3 is TGTGCCAGCAGCTATATACAGGGTTGGAACACTGAAGCTTTCTTT.

J is TRBJ2-1 and V is TRBV6-1, with a weak D call TRBD2 (6 bases). The CDR3 extends over 14 amino acids. Trimming shortened V by 6 bases and J by 6 bases, and 15 bases separated the two germline ends. The V gene's germline CDR1 is MNHNS and CDR2 SASEGT. CDR3: CASRAGLRSNEQFF. The CDR3 coding sequence is TGTGCCAGCAGGGCGGGACTTAGATCCAATGAGCAGTTCTTC.

The chain has TRBV28 and TRBJ1-1, with TRBD1 matching over 8 bases. This CDR3 has 13 amino acids. Per the germline V gene, CDR1 is MDHEN and CDR2 is SYDVKM. The J segment lost 5 bases and the V segment lost 10 bases, leaving 9 bases of the junction unmatched. CDR3 nucleotide sequence: TGTGCCACCCTGACAGGGGCGAGAACTGAAGCTTTCTTT. Residues: CATLTGARTEAFF.

With respect to this clone: Additional DNA sequences in this sample encode the identical CDR3. The chain carries TRBV6-6 and TRBJ1-1, with D possibly TRBD1 on 6 matching bases. Germline V gene data show CDR1 as MNHNY and CDR2 as SVGAGI (reference sequence). Trimming took off 5 bases at V and 0 bases at J, with 10 bases between the two ends. This CDR3 contains 14 residues. In DNA form, the CDR3 reads TGTGCCAGCAGTGCGACAGGAATGAACACTGAAGCTTTCTTT. Protein sequence: CASSATGMNTEAFF.

The gene calls are TRBV4-1 and TRBJ2-4; unclear D gene. CDR1 is MGHRA, CDR2 YSYEKL, per germline. The CDR3 loop spans 16 amino acids. V gave up 0 bases and J gave up 0 bases, with 9 bases separating them. CDR3 nucleotide sequence: TGCGCCAGCAGCCAAGATCGGGTTGTAGCCAAAAACATTCAGTACTTC. Translation: CASSQDRVVAKNIQYF.

This rearrangement joins TRBV29-1 to TRBJ2-3; 7 bases match TRBD1. V gave up 3 bases and J gave up 2 bases; unmatched junction bases: 5. From germline, CDR1 is SQVTM and CDR2 ANQGSEA. The CDR3 contains 14 residues. In nucleotides, the CDR3 is TGCAGCGTTGAGCACAGGGGAAACACAGATACGCAGTATTTT. This sequence encodes CSVEHRGNTDTQYF.

The chain recombines TRBV7-2 with TRBJ2-1, with 16 bases identical to TRBD2. Trimming cost V 3 bases and J 10 bases; bases outside gene matches: 9. CDR1 SGHTA and CDR2 FQGNSA come from the germline V gene. The CDR3 extends over 17 amino acids. This CDR3 reads CASSLNPGLAGGPEQFF. DNA of the CDR3: TGTGCCAGCAGCTTGAACCCGGGACTAGCGGGAGGGCCCGAGCAGTTCTTC.